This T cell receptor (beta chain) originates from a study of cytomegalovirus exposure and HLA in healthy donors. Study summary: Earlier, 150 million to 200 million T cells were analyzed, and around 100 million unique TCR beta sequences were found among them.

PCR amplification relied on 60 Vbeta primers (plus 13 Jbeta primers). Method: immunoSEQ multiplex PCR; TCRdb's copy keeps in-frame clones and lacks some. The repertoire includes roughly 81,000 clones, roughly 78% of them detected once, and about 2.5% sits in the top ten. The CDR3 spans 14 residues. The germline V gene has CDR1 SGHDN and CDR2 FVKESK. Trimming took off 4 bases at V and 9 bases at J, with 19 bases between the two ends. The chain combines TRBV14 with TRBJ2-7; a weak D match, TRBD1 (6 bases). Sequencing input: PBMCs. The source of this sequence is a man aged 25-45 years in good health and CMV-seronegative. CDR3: CASSRNPGRQVQYF. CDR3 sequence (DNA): TGTGCCAGCAGCCGTAATCCGGGCCGACAGGTGCAGTACTTC.